Shown below are 20 T cell receptor beta chains from a single sample sequenced in a study of beta chain features in type 1 diabetes. Expressed TCRB transcripts were sequenced, since all the RNA that had been isolated was reverse transcribed. Assay: immunoSEQ multiplex PCR; the TCRdb copy retains only in-frame clones and omits some. The table includes some 150,000 clones, about 10% detected once. Sequenced input: central memory CD4+ T cells from blood. The receptors were sampled from a man in his late teens or twenties in good health.

The genes are TRBV7-2 and TRBJ1-4; D is ambiguous. Trimming cost V 2 bases and J 0 bases, with 16 bases left between them. The CDR3 sequence is 18 residues long. CDR1 and CDR2 (germline): SGHTA, FQGNSA. The DNA of the CDR3 is TGTGCCAGCAGCTTAACGGTCGCGGTGGCTGCAACTAATGAAAAACTGTTTTTT. Translation: CASSLTVAVAATNEKLFF.

The rearrangement joins TRBV15 to TRBJ2-5, with D possibly matching TRBD1 (6 bases). Germline loops: CDR1 LNHNV, CDR2 YYDKDF (reference sequence). V lost 0 bases and J 7 bases, leaving 12 bases between the germline ends. This CDR3 is built from 14 residues. This chain's CDR3 is CATSRETGQGTQYF. Here the CDR3 DNA reads TGTGCCACCAGCAGAGAAACAGGGCAGGGGACCCAGTACTTC.

This clone was observed a handful of times. The rearrangement joins TRBV29-1 to TRBJ1-1; D is possibly TRBD1 (5 bases). CDR1 and CDR2 from the germline V gene are SQVTM and ANQGSEA. Trimming took 7 bases from V and 3 from J, leaving 18 bases between them. CDR3 length: 14 amino acids. The CDR3 protein is CSALARRDYTEAFF. As DNA, the CDR3 is TGCAGCGCTCTCGCTCGCAGGGACTACACTGAAGCTTTCTTT. Full variable domain (missing parts from reference TRBV29-1 and TRBJ1-1): SAVISQKPSRDICQRGTSLTIQCQVDSQVTMMFWYRQQPGQSLTLIATANQGSEATYESGFVIDKFPISRPNLTFSTLTVSNMSPEDSSIYLCSALARRDYTEAFFGQGTRLTVV.

The chain couples TRBV5-1 to TRBJ2-5; 9 bases map to TRBD1. This CDR3 spans 16 amino acids. Germline CDR1 SGHRS, CDR2 YFSETQ. J was trimmed by 3 bases and V by 2 bases; bases with no gene match: 8. This CDR3 reads CASSFRGQGMEETQYF. CDR3 nucleotide sequence: TGCGCCAGCAGCTTCCGGGGACAGGGTATGGAAGAGACCCAGTACTTC.

V usage is TRBV5-1 and J usage is TRBJ2-5; TRBD2 agrees at 8 bases. With 4 bases clipped from V and 5 bases from J, the junction kept 10 bases outside the gene matches. Germline values: CDR1 SGHRS, CDR2 YFSETQ. The CDR3 totals 15 residues. In nucleotides, the CDR3 is TGCGCCAGCAGCACCGGGACTAGAAGCGGGGAGACCCAGTACTTC. This sequence encodes CASSTGTRSGETQYF.

The gene calls are TRBV7-2 and TRBJ2-7, with 10 bases that match TRBD2. Germline loops: CDR1 SGHTA, CDR2 FQGNSA. The CDR3 spans 15 residues. The junction had 1 base not matched to a gene; V was cut back by 2 bases and J by 0 bases. The DNA of the CDR3 is TGTGCCAGCAGCTTACAGCGGGGGGGCTCCTACGAGCAGTACTTC. Its translation: CASSLQRGGSYEQYF.

The chain links TRBV5-4 to TRBJ1-2; D may be TRBD1 (6 bases). There are 13 residues in the CDR3. Germline V gene lookup returns CDR1 SGHNT and CDR2 YYREEE (reference sequence). The ends were cut back, 4 bases at V and 7 bases at J, with 14 bases in the middle. In DNA form, the CDR3 reads TGTGCCAGCAGCCGGGACACAACTGGTGGCTACACCTTC. This sequence encodes CASSRDTTGGYTF.

This clone was found a few times. The gene calls are TRBV4-2 and TRBJ2-7, with D possibly being TRBD2 (7 bases). Germline values: CDR1 LGHNA, CDR2 YNFKEQ. Trimming removed 1 base at V and 3 bases at J, with 16 bases between. This CDR3 has 16 residues. CDR3 bases: TGTGCCAGCAGCCAAGGAGGTAGGGGGGGAGTCTACGAGCAGTACTTC. Its protein product is CASSQGGRGGVYEQYF.

This clone was observed a handful of times. This chain connects TRBV4-3 to TRBJ2-1; TRBD1 might be the D (5 bases). V lost 2 bases to trimming and J lost 0 bases, with 11 bases between them. Germline CDR1 LGHNA, CDR2 YSLEER. The CDR3 loop spans 16 amino acids. CDR3 residues: CASSQLDIISYNEQFF. The CDR3 DNA follows: TGCGCCAGCAGCCAATTGGACATCATCTCCTACAATGAGCAGTTCTTC.

This chain connects TRBV18 to TRBJ2-2; D might be TRBD2 (5 bases). Looked up from germline, CDR1 is KGHSH and CDR2 is LQKENI. Trimming cost V 3 bases and J 4 bases, with 12 bases left between them. The CDR3 runs to 15 residues. CDR3 loop: CASSPRGLRTGELFF. The CDR3 DNA is TGTGCCAGCTCACCTCGGGGTCTGCGCACCGGGGAGCTGTTTTTT. Combining the CDR3 with reference TRBV18 and TRBJ2-2 gives the whole variable domain NAGVMQNPRHLVRRRGQEARLRCSPMKGHSHVYWYRQLPEEGLKFMVYLQKENIIDESGMPKERFSAEFPKEGPSILRIQQVVRGDSAAYFCASSPRGLRTGELFFGEGSRLTVL.

The CDR3 DNA sequence: TGTGCCAGCAGTGCAGGGTACAATCAGCCCCAGCATTTT. It codes for CASSAGYNQPQHF. This rearrangement joins TRBV2 to TRBJ1-5; weak D call: TRBD1 (5 bases). Germline CDR1 SNHLY, CDR2 FYNNEI. The V end was cut by 4 bases, the J end by 3 bases, with 7 bases between. The CDR3 loop spans 13 amino acids.

This clone was detected only a few times. The V call is TRBV5-1, the J call TRBJ2-5; tentative D call: TRBD2 (6 bases). Per the germline V gene, CDR1 is SGHRS and CDR2 is YFSETQ. V was cut by 2 bases and J by 4 bases, with 18 bases left in between. The length of the CDR3 is 16 residues. CDR3 nucleotide sequence: TGCGCCAGCAGCTTCATGGCCCCGGAGGGATCAGAGACCCAGTACTTC. Translation gives CASSFMAPEGSETQYF. Full variable domain (rest looked up from reference TRBV5-1 and TRBJ2-5): KAGVTQTPRYLIKTRGQQVTLSCSPISGHRSVSWYQQTPGQGLQFLFEYFSETQRNKGNFPGRFSGRQFSNSRSEMNVSTLELGDSALYLCASSFMAPEGSETQYFGPGTRLLVL.

The chain is built from TRBV7-9 and TRBJ2-5; TRBD2 aligns across 7 bases. Germline V gene sequence: CDR1 SEHNR, CDR2 FQNEAQ (reference sequence). The CDR3 runs 15 residues. J was trimmed by 4 bases and V by 3 bases; bases with no gene match: 8. CDR3 sequence (DNA): TGTGCCAGCAGCTTTGGGACTACCGTTCGAGAGACCCAGTACTTC. Amino acid sequence: CASSFGTTVRETQYF.

This clone was seen at least ten times. This chain links TRBV5-4 with TRBJ2-3; D is perhaps TRBD2 (6 bases). The germline V gene encodes CDR1 SGHNT and CDR2 YYREEE (reference sequence). The CDR3 consists of 15 residues. Trimming shortened V by 3 bases and J by 5 bases, and 16 bases separated the two germline ends. The chain's CDR3 is CASSSGGRKGDTQYF. CDR3 DNA sequence: TGTGCCAGCAGCTCCGGGGGACGGAAAGGAGATACGCAGTATTTT.

This clone was found many times. The rearrangement joins TRBV7-9 to TRBJ2-3, with D maybe TRBD1 (5 bases). The CDR3 extends over 15 amino acids. Trimming stripped 1 base from V and 15 bases from J, with 23 bases between. In germline, CDR1 is SEHNR, CDR2 FQNEAQ (reference sequence). CDR3 sequence (DNA): TGTGCCAGCAGCTTAGAGTCTGCTCGGGCAGGGCTAAGTTATTTT. Residues: CASSLESARAGLSYF.

This clone was counted a single time. The chain recombines TRBV11-2 with TRBJ2-2; D not resolved. Trimming removed 5 bases from V and 6 bases from J, with 7 bases in between. The germline gives CDR1 SGHAT, CDR2 FQNNGV. The CDR3 covers 12 residues. The CDR3 region is CASSTYSGELFF. CDR3 DNA sequence: TGTGCCAGCAGCACCTACTCCGGGGAGCTGTTTTTT.

The genes are TRBV30 and TRBJ1-2; 9 positions agree with TRBD1. CDR3 size: 14 residues. From germline, CDR1 is GTSNPN and CDR2 SVGIG (reference sequence). The ends lost 2 bases at V and 6 bases at J; junction bases unmatched: 7. In DNA, the CDR3 is TGTGCCTGGAGTAGAACAGGGGGCGCGCATGGCTACACCTTC. Protein: CAWSRTGGAHGYTF.

As concerns this clone: Other DNA sequences from this sample encode an identical CDR3 as well. This sequence joins TRBV18 and TRBJ2-3, with D possibly matching TRBD2 (5 bases). With 3 bases removed from V and 2 bases from J, the gap between germline ends came to 9 bases. This CDR3 region has 14 residues. Germline V lookup: CDR1 KGHSH, CDR2 LQKENI. The CDR3 DNA follows: TGTGCCAGCTCACCCCAGCGGACCACAGATACGCAGTATTTT. Amino acid sequence: CASSPQRTTDTQYF.

This clone turned up a few times. The rearrangement links TRBV30 to TRBJ2-5; 15 positions agree with TRBD2. The junction had 8 bases not matched to a gene; V was cut back by 1 base and J by 2 bases. Germline V gene data show CDR1 as GTSNPN and CDR2 as SVGIG (reference sequence). The CDR3 length is 18 residues. As DNA, the CDR3 is TGTGCCTGGAGTGCCTCGGGACTAGCGGGGGGCCAACAAGAGACCCAGTACTTC. Translating gives CAWSASGLAGGQQETQYF. Variable domain in full (rest from reference TRBV30 and TRBJ2-5): SQTIHQWPATLVQPVGSPLSLECTVEGTSNPNLYWYRQAAGRGLQLLFYSVGIGQISSEVPQNLSASRPQDRQFILSSKKLLLSDSGFYLCAWSASGLAGGQQETQYFGPGTRLLVL.

This clone has just a few counts. The V gene is TRBV7-9, the J gene TRBJ2-3; 7 bases map to TRBD2. Germline values: CDR1 SEHNR, CDR2 FQNEAQ (reference sequence). V dropped 5 bases and J dropped 6; count of bases not matched to a gene: 5. This CDR3 contains 13 residues. For the CDR3, the DNA is TGTGCCAGCAGCCCGGGGGGTAGGGATACGCAGTATTTT. Translating it yields CASSPGGRDTQYF.